These 26 T cell receptor beta chains were sequenced from one sample in a study of T cell clones after liver transplantation. This table comes from immunoSEQ multiplex PCR, and its TCRdb copy is limited to in-frame clones, with some not included. The data contain tens of thousands of clones, over 65% of them singletons. The sequences come from CD4+ T cells from blood, collected at the 22-month timepoint. The receptors here all came from a human patient who received a liver transplant. These T cells may partly come from the graft donor.

The CDR3: CASSWLQETQYF. CDR3 DNA: TGTGCCAGCAGCTGGCTTCAAGAGACCCAGTACTTC. This sequence joins TRBV12-1 and TRBJ2-5; TRBD1 is the table's D call, not checked against the DNA. TRBV12-1 is described as a pseudogene. The CDR3 is made up of 12 amino acids.

For this clone: Other DNA sequences from this sample encode an identical CDR3 as well. J is TRBJ1-5 and V is TRBV19, with D uncertain. Germline V gene sequence: CDR1 LNHDA, CDR2 SQIVND (reference sequence). V was trimmed by 3 bases and J by 5 bases, leaving 8 bases between them. The CDR3 covers 13 residues. The CDR3 DNA sequence: TGTGCCAGTAGTATTTCGTCTGATCAGCCCCAGCATTTT. It specifies CASSISSDQPQHF. The full variable domain, with the rest looked up from reference TRBV19 and TRBJ1-5, is DGGITQSPKYLFRKEGQNVTLSCEQNLNHDAMYWYRQDPGQGLRLIYYSQIVNDFQKGDIAEGYSVSREKKESFPLTVTSAQKNPTAFYLCASSISSDQPQHFGDGTRLSIL.

V usage is TRBV4-1 and J usage is TRBJ2-3, with 9 bases identical to TRBD1. V shed 5 bases, J shed 5 bases, and the junction held 17 bases outside the gene matches. CDR3 length: 18 amino acids. CDR1 and CDR2 (germline): MGHRA, YSYEKL. The CDR3 DNA is TGCGCCAGCAGCGCACGACTGATGACAGGGGGGCGACAAGATACGCAGTATTTT. This encodes CASSARLMTGGRQDTQYF.

The J gene is TRBJ1-4, the V gene TRBV5-6; D not certain. Trimming removed 4 bases at V and 2 bases at J, with 9 bases between. Per the germline V gene, CDR1 is SGHDT and CDR2 is YYEEEE. The CDR3 extends over 14 amino acids. This CDR3 is CASSLGATNEKLFF. In DNA, the CDR3 is TGTGCCAGCAGCCTCGGAGCGACTAATGAAAAACTGTTTTTT.

The rearrangement uses TRBV4-3 and TRBJ1-2; D call uncertain. The CDR3 has 14 residues. Trimming pared 5 bases from V and 5 bases from J, leaving 15 bases between. Germline V lookup: CDR1 LGHNA, CDR2 YSLEER. This chain's CDR3 is CASSGWSRNYGYTF. CDR3 nucleotide sequence: TGCGCCAGCAGCGGCTGGTCCCGCAATTATGGCTACACCTTC.

The chain employs TRBV7-2 and TRBJ2-7; D gene unclear. V shed 1 base and J shed 4 bases, with 5 bases lying between them. There are 12 residues in the CDR3. Germline CDR1 SGHTA, CDR2 FQGNSA. This CDR3 is CASSLERYEQYF. The CDR3 nucleotides read TGTGCCAGCAGCTTAGAGCGATACGAGCAGTACTTC.

The table lists this clone with a few counts. V gene TRBV7-8 combines with J gene TRBJ1-5; D not resolved. Trimming removed 7 bases from V and 8 bases from J, with 12 bases in between. Looked up from germline, CDR1 is SGHVS and CDR2 is FQNEAQ. The CDR3 loop spans 12 amino acids. CDR3 DNA sequence: TGTGCCAGCACCTTGGGCGACAAGCCCCAGCATTTT. It yields the protein CASTLGDKPQHF.

The chain recombines TRBV5-6 with TRBJ2-7; D might be TRBD1 or TRBD2, each matching 6 bases. Germline loops: CDR1 SGHDT, CDR2 YYEEEE. The length of the CDR3 is 16 residues. V gave up 4 bases and J gave up 3 bases, with 20 bases separating them. The CDR3 region is CASSLGGPRTDYEQYF. The CDR3 DNA reads TGTGCCAGCAGCCTGGGGGGCCCCCGAACGGACTACGAGCAGTACTTC.

This chain uses TRBV6-5 with TRBJ2-2; D gene ambiguous. Germline CDR1 MNHEY, CDR2 SVGAGI. Trimming cost V 4 bases and J 3 bases, with 12 bases left between them. The CDR3 runs 15 residues. The chain's CDR3 is CASSFTIPDTGELFF. The CDR3 DNA sequence: TGTGCCAGCAGTTTCACCATTCCGGACACCGGGGAGCTGTTTTTT.

J is TRBJ2-5 and V is TRBV14; D call uncertain. In germline, CDR1 is SGHDN, CDR2 FVKESK. Between the trimmed V and J ends, which lost 7 bases and 5 bases, there was a span of 14 bases. The CDR3 extends over 13 amino acids. CDR3 loop: CASNRRMGETQYF. CDR3 nucleotides: TGTGCCAGCAACCGGCGGATGGGGGAGACCCAGTACTTC.

This clone showed up just a few times. The V gene is TRBV20-1, the J gene TRBJ1-5, with D hard to call. The germline V gene has CDR1 DFQATT and CDR2 SNEGSKA (reference sequence). This CDR3 comprises 11 residues. The V end was cut by 1 base, the J end by 11 bases, with 9 bases between. The DNA of the CDR3 is TGCAGTGCTAGAGTCCGCGGGGCCCAGCATTTT. It codes for CSARVRGAQHF.

V gene TRBV4-2 combines with J gene TRBJ1-2; a possible D gene is TRBD1 (6 bases). In germline, CDR1 is LGHNA, CDR2 YNFKEQ. The ends were cut back, 0 bases at V and 8 bases at J, with 10 bases in the middle. The CDR3 spans 13 residues. The CDR3 DNA reads TGTGCCAGCAGCCAAGATCAGGGGCACGGCTACACCTTC. This sequence encodes CASSQDQGHGYTF.

The rearrangement links TRBV10-3 to TRBJ2-1, with 10 bases lining up with TRBD2. The CDR3 runs to 14 residues. Germline V gives CDR1 ENHRY, CDR2 SYGVKD. V shed 6 bases, J shed 9 bases, and the junction held 8 bases outside the gene matches. The CDR3 DNA reads TGTGCCATCAGAAGCGGGGGGGCCGTTCGTGAGCAGTTCTTC. This encodes CAIRSGGAVREQFF.

V is TRBV6-5 and J is TRBJ1-1; D not resolved. The ends were cut back, 6 bases at V and 6 bases at J, with 11 bases in the middle. CDR1 and CDR2 (germline): MNHEY, SVGAGI. The length of the CDR3 is 12 residues. This CDR3 is CASRAAGAEAFF. In DNA, the CDR3 is TGTGCCAGCAGGGCCGCCGGCGCTGAAGCTTTCTTT.

A few counts support this clone. This chain links TRBV9 with TRBJ2-2; the D gene is possibly TRBD2 (6 bases). Germline V gene sequence: CDR1 SGDLS, CDR2 YYNGEE. V dropped 0 bases and J dropped 4 bases, with 10 bases sitting between them. This CDR3 has 15 amino acids. CDR3 loop: CASSVGGRSTGELFF. CDR3 sequence (DNA): TGTGCCAGCAGCGTAGGAGGGAGGTCCACCGGGGAGCTGTTTTTT.

The genes are TRBV28 and TRBJ1-2; tentative D call: TRBD1 (6 bases). Germline CDR1 MDHEN, CDR2 SYDVKM. Trimming stripped 1 base from V and 8 bases from J, with 14 bases between. This CDR3 region has 14 residues. In nucleotides, the CDR3 is TGTGCCAGCAGTTTATCCAGGGGTAAGGTCGGCTACACCTTC. Translated, it gives CASSLSRGKVGYTF.

The chain couples TRBV27 to TRBJ1-5, with a tentative D call TRBD1 (6 bases). The V end was cut by 2 bases, the J end by 5 bases, with 7 bases between. In germline, CDR1 is MNHEY, CDR2 SMNVEV (reference sequence). CDR3 length: 13 amino acids. CDR3 protein: CASSLKGDQPQHF. The CDR3 nucleotides are TGTGCCAGCAGTTTAAAGGGGGATCAGCCCCAGCATTTT.

CDR3 bases: TGTGCCAGCAGCCAAGTTGGTGGGGGGAATACGCAGTATTTT. Its translation: CASSQVGGGNTQYF. The chain uses TRBV4-2 and TRBJ2-3, with D possibly TRBD2 on 6 matching bases. V gave up 1 base and J gave up 7 bases, with 12 bases separating them. This CDR3 is built from 14 residues. The germline gives CDR1 LGHNA, CDR2 YNFKEQ.

CDR3 in amino acids: CASSDGGAADTQYF. The DNA for the CDR3 is TGTGCCAGCAGTGACGGAGGGGCAGCAGATACGCAGTATTTT. V usage is TRBV6-4 and J usage is TRBJ2-3, with D possibly being TRBD2 (6 bases). Trimming took off 2 bases at V and 4 bases at J, with 10 bases between the two ends. Per germline, CDR1 MRHNA and CDR2 SNTAGT. The CDR3 loop spans 14 amino acids.

The chain carries TRBV9 and TRBJ2-3; D is perhaps TRBD1 (8 bases). With 1 base removed from V and 4 bases from J, the gap between germline ends came to 19 bases. The CDR3 is 17 amino acids. Germline-derived CDR1 and CDR2 are SGDLS and YYNGEE. The CDR3 sequence: CASSVTGGGGSADTQYF. The CDR3 bases are TGTGCCAGCAGCGTAACAGGGGGAGGGGGTTCGGCAGATACGCAGTATTTT. The entire variable domain, with the rest obtained from reference TRBV9 and TRBJ2-3, is as follows: DSGVTQTPKHLITATGQRVTLRCSPRSGDLSVYWYQQSLDQGLQFLIQYYNGEERAKGNILERFSAQQFPDLHSELNLSSLELGDSALYFCASSVTGGGGSADTQYFGPGTRLTVL.

The CDR3 DNA reads TGTGCCAGCAGTGAAGCAGGGCAGACAGATACGCAGTATTTT. Translated, it gives CASSEAGQTDTQYF. This chain uses TRBV6-1 with TRBJ2-3; D is ambiguous. Germline loops: CDR1 MNHNS, CDR2 SASEGT. The length of the CDR3 is 14 residues. The V gene lost 0 bases and the J gene lost 3 bases, with 7 bases spanning the gap.

A few counts support this clone. The genes are TRBV7-2 and TRBJ1-1, with D uncertain. CDR1 is SGHTA and CDR2 is FQGNSA in the germline V gene. V was trimmed by 7 bases and J by 7 bases, leaving 16 bases between them. This CDR3 contains 13 residues. CDR3 nucleotides: TGTGCCAGCAAGAACAGCGAAGATGTTGAAGCTTTCTTT. It encodes CASKNSEDVEAFF.

V is TRBV28 and J is TRBJ1-4; a possible D gene is TRBD1 (6 bases). V was shortened by 5 bases and J by 3 bases, with 10 bases between the two germline ends. Germline V lookup: CDR1 MDHEN, CDR2 SYDVKM. The CDR3 contains 14 residues. CDR3 sequence (DNA): TGTGCCAGCAGTAGGGGACAAGCTAATGAAAAACTGTTTTTT. This gives the protein CASSRGQANEKLFF.

The chain combines TRBV7-9 with TRBJ1-2; D not certain. V lost 5 bases and J lost 2, with 9 bases in between. There are 13 residues in the CDR3. Looked up from germline, CDR1 is SEHNR and CDR2 is FQNEAQ (reference sequence). The CDR3 sequence: CASSPSRNYGYTF. DNA for the CDR3: TGTGCCAGCAGCCCTAGTAGGAACTATGGCTACACCTTC.

This clone has just one count. The J gene is TRBJ1-5, the V gene TRBV5-6; D unclear. There are 15 residues in the CDR3. Looked up from germline, CDR1 is SGHDT and CDR2 is YYEEEE. The V gene lost 4 bases and the J gene lost 4 bases, with 15 bases spanning the gap. The CDR3 DNA is TGTGCCAGCAGCATCGCCGGGCAACTTAATCAGCCCCAGCATTTT. This codes for CASSIAGQLNQPQHF.

The gene calls are TRBV19 and TRBJ1-1; D perhaps matches TRBD1 (5 bases). The V end was cut by 4 bases, the J end by 1 base, with 19 bases between. Germline loops: CDR1 LNHDA, CDR2 SQIVND (reference sequence). The CDR3 runs to 17 residues. This chain's CDR3 is CASSRPRDRPTNTEAFF. The CDR3, as DNA: TGTGCCAGTAGTAGGCCCCGGGACCGCCCTACGAACACTGAAGCTTTCTTT.